This TCR beta chain is from a study of blood T cell repertoires in COVID-19. Study background: Acute and convalescent COVID-19 specimens originated in the United States, Italy and Spain.

This CDR3 is built from 16 residues. Germline values: CDR1 SGDLS, CDR2 YYNGEE. Trimming removed 3 bases from V and 2 bases from J; junction bases left unmatched: 10. This clone was counted a single time. Sequenced by immunoSEQ multiplex PCR; TCRdb stores in-frame clones only, minus some. The data hold roughly 180,000 clones, with approximately 80% observed a single time. The TCR was taken from a man over 45 who had recovered from COVID-19. The chain carries TRBV9 and TRBJ2-7, with 8 bases aligning to TRBD1. Sequencing was done on a sample of PBMCs or T cells enriched from blood (not recorded which). This CDR3 is CASSDGQGGRTYEQYF. In nucleotides, the CDR3 is TGTGCCAGCAGCGACGGACAGGGTGGTAGGACCTACGAGCAGTACTTC.